The clone carrying this T cell receptor (beta chain) has a count of ten or more. TCRdb recomputed calls from the PCR reads with MiXCR, one row per CDR3 protein. The sample holds around 43,000 distinct CDR3 sequences, about 19% seen once. Trimming took 0 bases from V and 8 from J; bases not matched to a gene: 12. CDR1 and CDR2 from the germline V gene are MGHRA and YSYEKL. This CDR3 comprises 16 residues. This sample was taken from a study of molecular identifiers for immune sequencing clone quantification. The receptor was isolated from a human donor in good health. Some libraries in this study had Jurkat cell RNA spiked in. The sample consisted of naive CD8+ T cells from blood, with Jurkat cell RNA spiked in. The subset was: FACS-sorted CD8+CD4-CCR7+CD45RA+ naive T cells. The chain uses TRBV4-1 and TRBJ1-2, with 7 bases lining up with TRBD1. CDR3 bases: TGCGCCAGCAGCCAAGAAGTTAGGACAGGAATTAGCGGCTACACCTTC. As protein: CASSQEVRTGISGYTF.